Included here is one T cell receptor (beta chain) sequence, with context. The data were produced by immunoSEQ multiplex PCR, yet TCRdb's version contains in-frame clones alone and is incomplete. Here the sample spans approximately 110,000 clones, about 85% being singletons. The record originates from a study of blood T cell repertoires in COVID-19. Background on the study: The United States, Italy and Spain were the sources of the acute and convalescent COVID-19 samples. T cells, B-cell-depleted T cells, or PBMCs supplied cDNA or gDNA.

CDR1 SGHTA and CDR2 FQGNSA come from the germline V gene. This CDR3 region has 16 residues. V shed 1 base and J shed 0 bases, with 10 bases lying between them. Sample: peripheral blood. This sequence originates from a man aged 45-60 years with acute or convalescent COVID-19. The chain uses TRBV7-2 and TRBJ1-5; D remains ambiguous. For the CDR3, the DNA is TGTGCCAGCAGCTTAGGACTTAAGAATAGCAATCAGCCCCAGCATTTT. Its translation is CASSLGLKNSNQPQHF.